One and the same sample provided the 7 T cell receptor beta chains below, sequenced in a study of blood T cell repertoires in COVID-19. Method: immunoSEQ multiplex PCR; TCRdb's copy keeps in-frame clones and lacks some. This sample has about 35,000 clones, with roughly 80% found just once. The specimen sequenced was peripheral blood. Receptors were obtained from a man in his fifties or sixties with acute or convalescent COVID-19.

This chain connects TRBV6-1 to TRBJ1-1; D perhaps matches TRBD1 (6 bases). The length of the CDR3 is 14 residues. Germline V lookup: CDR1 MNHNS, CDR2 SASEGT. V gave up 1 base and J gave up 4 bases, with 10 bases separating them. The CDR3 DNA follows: TGTGCCAGCAGTGAAGGAAAAGGGGGCACTGAAGCTTTCTTT. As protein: CASSEGKGGTEAFF.

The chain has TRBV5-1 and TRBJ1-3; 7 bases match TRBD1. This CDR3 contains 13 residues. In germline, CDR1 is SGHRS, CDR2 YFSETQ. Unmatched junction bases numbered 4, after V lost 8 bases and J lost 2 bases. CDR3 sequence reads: CASSTGTGNTIYF. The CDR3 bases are TGCGCCAGTTCGACAGGGACTGGAAACACCATATATTTT.

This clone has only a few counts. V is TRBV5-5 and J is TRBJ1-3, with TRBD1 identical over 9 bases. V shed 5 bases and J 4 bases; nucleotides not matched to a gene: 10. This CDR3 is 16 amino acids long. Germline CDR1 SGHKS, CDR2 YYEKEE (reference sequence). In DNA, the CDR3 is TGTGCCAGCAGATTGACCTACAGGGGGCAAGGAAACACCATATATTTT. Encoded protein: CASRLTYRGQGNTIYF.

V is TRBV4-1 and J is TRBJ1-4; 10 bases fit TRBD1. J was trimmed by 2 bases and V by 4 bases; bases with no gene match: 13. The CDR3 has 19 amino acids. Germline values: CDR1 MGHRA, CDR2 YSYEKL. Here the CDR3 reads CASSPDRGGLAGTNEKLFF. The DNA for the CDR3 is TGCGCCAGCAGCCCGGACAGGGGGGGTTTGGCAGGTACTAATGAAAAACTGTTTTTT.

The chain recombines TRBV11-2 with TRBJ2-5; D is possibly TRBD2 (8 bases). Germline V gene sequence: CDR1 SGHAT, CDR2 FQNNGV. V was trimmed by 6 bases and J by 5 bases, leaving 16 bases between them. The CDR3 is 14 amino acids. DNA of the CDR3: TGTGCCAGCAGACCGGGAGGGGGCGGGGAGACCCAGTACTTC. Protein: CASRPGGGGETQYF.

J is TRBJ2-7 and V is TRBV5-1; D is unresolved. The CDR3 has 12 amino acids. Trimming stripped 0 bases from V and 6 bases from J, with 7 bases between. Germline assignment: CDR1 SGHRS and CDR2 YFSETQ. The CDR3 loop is CASSLAGAEQYF. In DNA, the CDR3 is TGCGCCAGCAGCTTGGCTGGAGCCGAGCAGTACTTC.

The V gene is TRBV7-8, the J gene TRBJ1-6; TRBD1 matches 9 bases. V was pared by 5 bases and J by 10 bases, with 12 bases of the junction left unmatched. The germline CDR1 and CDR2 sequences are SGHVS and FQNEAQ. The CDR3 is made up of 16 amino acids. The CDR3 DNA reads TGTGCCAGCAGCCCGCAGGGGCCGGACAGGGGCTCACCCCTCCACTTT. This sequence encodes CASSPQGPDRGSPLHF.